This entry lists 21 T cell receptor beta chains sequenced from one sample in a study of chronic HIV infection and antiretroviral therapy. Using its own MiXCR run on the 5' RACE reads, TCRdb lists one record per CDR3 protein. The data contain 30,000 to 45,000 distinct CDR3 sequences, roughly 8.2% of them singletons. Sequencing input: peripheral blood. The receptors were gathered from an adult who had HIV and had not received antiretroviral therapy, or was an uninfected healthy control (not recorded which).

This clonotype was counted a few times. The genes are TRBV20-1 and TRBJ2-1, with 13 bases fitting TRBD2. Germline V lookup: CDR1 DFQATT, CDR2 SNEGSKA (reference sequence). The CDR3 is made up of 16 amino acids. With V trimmed by 3 bases and J by 6 bases, 8 bases remained unmatched. In DNA form, the CDR3 reads TGCAGTGCTAGGGTAGGACTAGCGGGAGAAATCAATGAGCAGTTCTTC. This encodes CSARVGLAGEINEQFF.

The chain recombines TRBV5-1 with TRBJ1-5; 7 bases line up with TRBD1. V shed 0 bases, J shed 7 bases, and the junction held 7 bases outside the gene matches. The CDR3 is made up of 15 amino acids. In germline, CDR1 is SGHRS, CDR2 YFSETQ. As DNA, the CDR3 is TGCGCCAGCAGCTTGGATACAGGGGCTGGGCAGCCCCAGCATTTT. Protein sequence: CASSLDTGAGQPQHF.

This clonotype was observed many times. The chain joins TRBV28 to TRBJ2-1; unclear D gene. Per germline, CDR1 MDHEN and CDR2 SYDVKM. CDR3 length: 15 amino acids. The germline V and J ends were trimmed by 5 bases and 0 bases, with 11 bases remaining between them. The CDR3 loop is CASSQGLASYNEQFF. The CDR3 DNA is TGTGCCAGCAGTCAAGGTCTTGCCTCCTACAATGAGCAGTTCTTC.

The chain couples TRBV19 to TRBJ1-1, with a weak D call TRBD1 (5 bases). The germline V gene encodes CDR1 LNHDA and CDR2 SQIVND (reference sequence). CDR3 length: 13 residues. Deletions cut 1 base from V and 6 bases from J, with 9 bases between. The CDR3 is CASSIGQGPEAFF. The CDR3 nucleotides read TGTGCCAGTAGTATAGGGCAGGGACCTGAAGCTTTCTTT.

The V call is TRBV29-1, the J call TRBJ1-1; possibly TRBD1 for D (6 bases). CDR1 and CDR2 from the germline V gene are SQVTM and ANQGSEA. There are 13 residues in the CDR3. Trimming pared 6 bases from V and 4 bases from J, leaving 15 bases between. The CDR3 here is CSVTGTRGTEAFF. In DNA, the CDR3 is TGCAGCGTGACAGGTACCAGGGGCACTGAAGCTTTCTTT.

The genes are TRBV28 and TRBJ2-3; D unclear. The CDR3 consists of 14 residues. Trimming took 2 bases from V and 1 from J, leaving 7 bases between them. Germline V CDR1 and CDR2: MDHEN, SYDVKM. This chain's CDR3 is CASSLTDGTDTQYF. The CDR3 nucleotides read TGTGCCAGCAGTTTAACCGACGGCACAGATACGCAGTATTTT.

The chain is built from TRBV9 and TRBJ1-6; 9 nucleotides line up with TRBD1. The CDR3 loop spans 15 amino acids. Germline V gene data show CDR1 as SGDLS and CDR2 as YYNGEE. Unmatched junction bases numbered 4, after V lost 4 bases and J lost 5 bases. This chain's CDR3 is CASSRTGANNSPLHF. The CDR3 nucleotides are TGTGCCAGCAGCAGGACAGGGGCGAATAATTCACCCCTCCACTTT.

This clonotype was observed a few times. This chain links TRBV7-2 with TRBJ2-1, with TRBD2 matching 12 bases. The junction had 14 bases not matched to a gene; V was cut back by 5 bases and J by 9 bases. The length of the CDR3 is 17 residues. Germline V gene sequence: CDR1 SGHTA, CDR2 FQGNSA. CDR3 amino acids: CASSRRTSGEGNGEQFF. Here the CDR3 DNA reads TGTGCCAGCAGCCGAAGGACTAGCGGGGAGGGGAACGGTGAGCAGTTCTTC.

This clonotype was observed a few times. The chain is built from TRBV7-2 and TRBJ2-1; D not certain. Trimming cost V 6 bases and J 7 bases, with 10 bases left between them. The V gene's germline CDR1 is SGHTA and CDR2 FQGNSA. CDR3 length: 12 residues. CDR3 sequence: CASSYSVNEQFF. Here the CDR3 DNA reads TGTGCCAGCAGTTATAGTGTGAATGAGCAGTTCTTC.

This clonotype occurred a few times. The V gene is TRBV4-1, the J gene TRBJ1-3; D is uncertain. Germline V gene data show CDR1 as MGHRA and CDR2 as YSYEKL. The CDR3 is 16 amino acids. V was shortened by 1 base and J by 1 base, with 11 bases between the two germline ends. The CDR3 loop reads CASSQGTANSGNTIYF. CDR3 nucleotides: TGCGCCAGCAGCCAAGGGACGGCAAATTCTGGAAACACCATATATTTT.

This clonotype was observed at least ten times. The CDR3 DNA sequence: TGCAGCGTTGAAGACCTCATAGAGACCGATGAGCAGTTCTTC. Translating gives CSVEDLIETDEQFF. The chain employs TRBV29-1 and TRBJ2-1; no clear D. Trimming cost V 0 bases and J 8 bases, with 14 bases left between them. The germline gives CDR1 SQVTM, CDR2 ANQGSEA. The CDR3 has 14 amino acids.

This clonotype was seen ten or more times. V usage is TRBV15 and J usage is TRBJ2-1; D is uncertain. The CDR3 consists of 16 residues. The V end was cut by 1 base, the J end by 0 bases, with 10 bases between. Germline V gives CDR1 LNHNV, CDR2 YYDKDF (reference sequence). The CDR3 DNA sequence: TGTGCCACCAGCAGAGGCGCATTAATCTCCTACAATGAGCAGTTCTTC. The encoded protein is CATSRGALISYNEQFF.

The chain has TRBV7-9 and TRBJ2-2; TRBD1 might be the D (5 bases). Trimming removed 4 bases from V and 7 bases from J, with 13 bases in between. Germline V gene lookup returns CDR1 SEHNR and CDR2 FQNEAQ (reference sequence). This CDR3 spans 14 amino acids. This chain's CDR3 is CASSSLTGHGELFF. CDR3 sequence (DNA): TGTGCCAGCAGCTCCCTCACAGGCCACGGGGAGCTGTTTTTT.

This clonotype showed up just a few times. V is TRBV29-1 and J is TRBJ2-3; D call uncertain. CDR1 is SQVTM, CDR2 ANQGSEA, per germline. The CDR3 runs 13 residues. V lost 3 bases and J lost 4, with 11 bases in between. In DNA form, the CDR3 reads TGCAGCGTTGAGTCCCTGACCCCAGATACGCAGTATTTT. It yields the protein CSVESLTPDTQYF.

The chain employs TRBV7-2 and TRBJ2-5; 8 bases fit TRBD1. CDR1 and CDR2 from the germline V gene are SGHTA and FQGNSA. The CDR3 has 14 amino acids. The ends lost 5 bases at V and 4 bases at J; junction bases unmatched: 6. The CDR3 nucleotides are TGTGCCAGCAGCCGCGGACAGGGAAGAGAGACCCAGTACTTC. Protein product: CASSRGQGRETQYF.

The chain is built from TRBV5-1 and TRBJ1-1; D gene ambiguous. Germline CDR1 and CDR2: SGHRS and YFSETQ. This CDR3 region has 12 residues. Deletions cut 0 bases from V and 3 bases from J, with 3 bases between. CDR3 DNA sequence: TGCGCCAGCAGCTTGGAAGACACTGAAGCTTTCTTT. Its translation: CASSLEDTEAFF.

This sequence joins TRBV20-1 and TRBJ2-3, with unresolved D. CDR3 length: 15 amino acids. The germline V and J ends were trimmed by 3 bases and 2 bases, with 15 bases remaining between them. Germline-derived CDR1 and CDR2 are DFQATT and SNEGSKA (reference sequence). In DNA form, the CDR3 reads TGCAGTGCTAGTTTGGCAGACACCTACACAGATACGCAGTATTTT. Its translation: CSASLADTYTDTQYF.

This clonotype is medium-sized. J is TRBJ2-3 and V is TRBV7-9; tentative D call: TRBD1 (5 bases). CDR1 is SEHNR and CDR2 is FQNEAQ in the germline V gene (reference sequence). This CDR3 is built from 15 residues. The germline V and J ends were trimmed by 1 base and 5 bases, with 13 bases remaining between them. The CDR3 coding sequence is TGTGCCAGCAGCTTAGAAGCCCCAAGGGGAGATACGCAGTATTTT. Amino acids: CASSLEAPRGDTQYF.

The chain uses TRBV6-2 or TRBV6-3 and TRBJ1-5; 8 bases agree with TRBD1. The CDR3 is made up of 14 amino acids. Germline values: CDR1 MNHEY, CDR2 SVGEGT. V shed 2 bases and J 7 bases; nucleotides not matched to a gene: 4. In nucleotides, the CDR3 is TGTGCCAGCAGTTACCAGGGGGCCGAGCAGCCCCAGCATTTT. This translates into CASSYQGAEQPQHF.

This clonotype was found many times. The V and J genes are TRBV10-3 and TRBJ2-3; 10 bases are a match to TRBD2. Unmatched junction bases numbered 1, after V lost 4 bases and J lost 0 bases. Germline assignment: CDR1 ENHRY and CDR2 SYGVKD. The CDR3 loop spans 15 amino acids. This CDR3 is CAISASGGSTDTQYF. In nucleotides, the CDR3 is TGTGCCATCAGTGCTAGCGGGGGCAGCACAGATACGCAGTATTTT.

The sample holds many counts of this clonotype. The chain uses TRBV21-1 and TRBJ1-2; no DNA check was done on the table's D call, TRBD1. TRBV21-1 is shown as a pseudogene. The length of the CDR3 is 14 residues. The CDR3 protein is CASTGTGGDYGYTF. In DNA, the CDR3 is TGTGCCAGCACAGGGACAGGGGGCGACTATGGCTACACCTTC.